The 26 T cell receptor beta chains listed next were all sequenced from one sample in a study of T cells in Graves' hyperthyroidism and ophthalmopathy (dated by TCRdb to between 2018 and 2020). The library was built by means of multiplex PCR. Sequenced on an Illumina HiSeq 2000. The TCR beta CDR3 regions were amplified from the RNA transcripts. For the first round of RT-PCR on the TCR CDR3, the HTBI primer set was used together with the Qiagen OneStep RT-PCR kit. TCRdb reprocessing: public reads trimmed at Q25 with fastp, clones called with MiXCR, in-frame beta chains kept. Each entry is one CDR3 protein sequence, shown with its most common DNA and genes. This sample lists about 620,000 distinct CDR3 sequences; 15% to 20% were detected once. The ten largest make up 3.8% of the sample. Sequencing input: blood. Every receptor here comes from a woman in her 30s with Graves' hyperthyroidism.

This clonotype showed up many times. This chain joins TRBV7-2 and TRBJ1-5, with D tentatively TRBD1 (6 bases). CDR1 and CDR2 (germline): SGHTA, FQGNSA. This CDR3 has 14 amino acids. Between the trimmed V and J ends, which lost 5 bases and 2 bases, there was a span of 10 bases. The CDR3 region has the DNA TGTGCCAGCAGCCCCCGACAGGGCAATCAGCCCCAGCATTTT. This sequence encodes CASSPRQGNQPQHF.

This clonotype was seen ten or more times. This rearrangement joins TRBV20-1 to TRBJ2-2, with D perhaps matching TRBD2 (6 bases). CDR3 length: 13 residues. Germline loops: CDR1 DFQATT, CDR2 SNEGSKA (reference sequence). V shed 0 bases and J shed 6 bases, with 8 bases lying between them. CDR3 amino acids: CSARDRGAGELFF. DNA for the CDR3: TGCAGTGCTAGAGATCGCGGGGCCGGGGAGCTGTTTTTT.

The CDR3 DNA reads TGTGCCAGCAGTTCCGGGACTAGCCCCAACAATGAGCAGTTCTTC. Amino acids: CASSSGTSPNNEQFF. J is TRBJ2-1 and V is TRBV7-3, with TRBD2 matching over 9 bases. Per germline, CDR1 SGHTA and CDR2 FQGTGA. V lost 6 bases to trimming and J lost 5 bases; unmatched junction nucleotides: 8. This CDR3 is built from 15 residues.

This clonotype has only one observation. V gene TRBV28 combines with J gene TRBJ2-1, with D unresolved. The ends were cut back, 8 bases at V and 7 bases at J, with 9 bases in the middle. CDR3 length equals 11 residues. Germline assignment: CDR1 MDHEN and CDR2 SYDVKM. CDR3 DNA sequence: TGTGCCAGCGCGCCACCGAATGAGCAGTTCTTC. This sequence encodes CASAPPNEQFF.

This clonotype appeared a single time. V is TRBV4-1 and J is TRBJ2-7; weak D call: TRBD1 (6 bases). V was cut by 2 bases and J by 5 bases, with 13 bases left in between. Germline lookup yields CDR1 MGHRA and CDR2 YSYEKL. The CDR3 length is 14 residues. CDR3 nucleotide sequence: TGCGCCAGCAGCCAACAGGGGCTAGCCGACGAGCAGTACTTC. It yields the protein CASSQQGLADEQYF.

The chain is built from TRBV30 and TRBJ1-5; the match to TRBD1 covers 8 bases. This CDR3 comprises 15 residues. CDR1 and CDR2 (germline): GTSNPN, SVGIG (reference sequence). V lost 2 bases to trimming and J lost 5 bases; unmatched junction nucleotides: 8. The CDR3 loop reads CAWSLLGQVHQPQHF. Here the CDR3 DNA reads TGTGCCTGGAGTCTACTGGGACAGGTTCATCAGCCCCAGCATTTT.

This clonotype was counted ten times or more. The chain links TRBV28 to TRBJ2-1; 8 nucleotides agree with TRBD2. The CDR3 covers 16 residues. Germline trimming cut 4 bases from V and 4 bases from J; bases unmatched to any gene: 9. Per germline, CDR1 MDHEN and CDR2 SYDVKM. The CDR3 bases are TGTGCCAGCAGTTCTCCGGGACTAGGGGTTTACAATGAGCAGTTCTTC. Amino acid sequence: CASSSPGLGVYNEQFF.

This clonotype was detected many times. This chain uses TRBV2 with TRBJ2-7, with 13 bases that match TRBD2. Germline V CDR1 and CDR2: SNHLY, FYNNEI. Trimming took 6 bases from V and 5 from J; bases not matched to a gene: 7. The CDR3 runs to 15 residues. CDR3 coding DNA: TGTGCCAGCAGGAGGACTAGCGGGAGTCCCCACGAGCAGTACTTC. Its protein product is CASRRTSGSPHEQYF.

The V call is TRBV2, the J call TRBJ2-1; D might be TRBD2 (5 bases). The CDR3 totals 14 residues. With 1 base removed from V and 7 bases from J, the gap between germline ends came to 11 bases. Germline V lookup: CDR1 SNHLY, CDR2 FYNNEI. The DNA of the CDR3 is TGTGCCAGCAGTGAAGGGGAGAGGTTGAATGAGCAGTTCTTC. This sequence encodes CASSEGERLNEQFF. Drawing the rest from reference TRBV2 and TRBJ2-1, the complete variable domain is EPEVTQTPSHQVTQMGQEVILRCVPISNHLYFYWYRQILGQKVEFLVSFYNNEISEKSEIFDDQFSVERPDGSNFTLKIRSTKLEDSAMYFCASSEGERLNEQFFGPGTRLTVL.

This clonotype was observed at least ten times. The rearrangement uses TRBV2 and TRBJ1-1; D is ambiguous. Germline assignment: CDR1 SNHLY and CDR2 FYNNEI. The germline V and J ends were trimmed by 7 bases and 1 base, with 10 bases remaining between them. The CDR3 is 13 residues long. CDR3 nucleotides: TGTGCCAGCAAACTATTAGAGAACACTGAAGCTTTCTTT. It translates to CASKLLENTEAFF.

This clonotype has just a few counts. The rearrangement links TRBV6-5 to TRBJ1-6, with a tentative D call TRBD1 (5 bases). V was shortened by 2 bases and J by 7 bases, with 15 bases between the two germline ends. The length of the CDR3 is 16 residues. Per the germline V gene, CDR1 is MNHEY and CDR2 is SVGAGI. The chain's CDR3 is CASSYGGPRGNSPLHF. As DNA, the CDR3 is TGTGCCAGCAGTTACGGGGGACCTCGGGGGAATTCACCCCTCCACTTT.

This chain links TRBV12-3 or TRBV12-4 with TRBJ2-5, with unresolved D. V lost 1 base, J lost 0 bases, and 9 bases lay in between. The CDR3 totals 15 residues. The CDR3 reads CASSLDSRYQETQYF. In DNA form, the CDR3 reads TGTGCCAGCAGTTTAGACAGTAGGTACCAAGAGACCCAGTACTTC.

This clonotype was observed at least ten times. CDR3 DNA sequence: TGTGCCAGCAGTTTTAGAGGGACCCCCGTTGGAGCTTTCTTT. Residues: CASSFRGTPVGAFF. The rearrangement joins TRBV28 to TRBJ1-1; TRBD1 is a possible D gene (5 bases). This CDR3 is 14 amino acids long. The V gene's germline CDR1 is MDHEN and CDR2 SYDVKM. The V and J ends lost 3 bases and 10 bases respectively, with 18 bases between them.

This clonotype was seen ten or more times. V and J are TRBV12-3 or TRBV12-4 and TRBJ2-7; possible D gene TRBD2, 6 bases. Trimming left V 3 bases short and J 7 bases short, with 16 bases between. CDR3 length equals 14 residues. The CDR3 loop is CASSFGRRTREQYF. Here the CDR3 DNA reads TGTGCCAGCAGTTTCGGGAGAAGGACGCGGGAGCAGTACTTC.

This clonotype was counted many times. The CDR3 loop reads CASSLDFGQGAREQYF. In nucleotides, the CDR3 is TGTGCCAGCAGCTTAGACTTCGGACAGGGGGCGCGAGAGCAGTACTTC. V gene TRBV7-2 combines with J gene TRBJ2-7; 11 bases agree with TRBD1. CDR3 length: 16 amino acids. The germline CDR1 and CDR2 sequences are SGHTA and FQGNSA. With 1 base clipped from V and 7 bases from J, the junction kept 9 bases outside the gene matches.

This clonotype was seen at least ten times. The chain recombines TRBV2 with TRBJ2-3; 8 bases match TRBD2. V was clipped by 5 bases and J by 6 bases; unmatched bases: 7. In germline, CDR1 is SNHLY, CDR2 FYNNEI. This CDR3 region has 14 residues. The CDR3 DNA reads TGTGCCAGCAGTCCTACCGGGGGGGCGGATACGCAGTATTTT. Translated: CASSPTGGADTQYF.

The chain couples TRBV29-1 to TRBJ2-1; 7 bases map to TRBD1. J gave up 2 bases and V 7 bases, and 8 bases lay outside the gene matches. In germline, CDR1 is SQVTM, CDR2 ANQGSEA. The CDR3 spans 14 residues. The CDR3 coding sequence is TGCAGCGGCGACAGGGAAGTCCCCTACAATGAGCAGTTCTTC. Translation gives CSGDREVPYNEQFF.

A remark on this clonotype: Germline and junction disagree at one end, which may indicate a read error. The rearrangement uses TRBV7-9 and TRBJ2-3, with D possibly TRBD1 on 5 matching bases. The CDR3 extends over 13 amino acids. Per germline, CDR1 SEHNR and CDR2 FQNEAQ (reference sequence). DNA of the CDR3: TGTGCCAGCAGCTTAGGGGCCAGGGATAAGCAGTATTTT. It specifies CASSLGARDKQYF.

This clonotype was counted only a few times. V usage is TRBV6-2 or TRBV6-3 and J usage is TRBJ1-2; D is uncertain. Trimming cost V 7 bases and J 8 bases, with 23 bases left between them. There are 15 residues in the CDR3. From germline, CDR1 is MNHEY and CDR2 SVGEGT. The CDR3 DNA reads TGTGCCAGCACCAAAATTGCCTGGGAGTCGGAGGGCTACACCTTC. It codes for CASTKIAWESEGYTF.

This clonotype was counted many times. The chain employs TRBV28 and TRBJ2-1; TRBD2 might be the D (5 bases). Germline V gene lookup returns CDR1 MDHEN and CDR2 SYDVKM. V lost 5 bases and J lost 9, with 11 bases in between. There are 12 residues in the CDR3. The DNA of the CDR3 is TGTGCCAGCAGTAAGGTTGAGGGTGAGCAGTTCTTC. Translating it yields CASSKVEGEQFF.

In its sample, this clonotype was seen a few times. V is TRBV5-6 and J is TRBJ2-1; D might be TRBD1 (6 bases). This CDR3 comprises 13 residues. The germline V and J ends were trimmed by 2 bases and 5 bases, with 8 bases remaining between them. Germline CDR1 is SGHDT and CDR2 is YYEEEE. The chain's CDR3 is CASSLQGHNEQFF. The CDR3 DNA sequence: TGTGCCAGCAGCTTACAGGGCCACAATGAGCAGTTCTTC.

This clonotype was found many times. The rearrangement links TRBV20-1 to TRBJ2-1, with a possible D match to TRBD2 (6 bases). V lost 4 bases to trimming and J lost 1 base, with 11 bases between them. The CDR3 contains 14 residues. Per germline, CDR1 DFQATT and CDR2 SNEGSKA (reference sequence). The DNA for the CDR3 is TGCAGTGCTATCCCCGGGAGATCCTACAATGAGCAGTTCTTC. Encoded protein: CSAIPGRSYNEQFF.

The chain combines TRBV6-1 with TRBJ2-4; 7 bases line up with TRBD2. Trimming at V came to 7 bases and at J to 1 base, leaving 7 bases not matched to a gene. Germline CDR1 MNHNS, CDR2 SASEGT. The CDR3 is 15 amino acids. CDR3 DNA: TGTGCCAGCAAGGGAGGGAAGTACGCCAAAAACATTCAGTACTTC. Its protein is CASKGGKYAKNIQYF.

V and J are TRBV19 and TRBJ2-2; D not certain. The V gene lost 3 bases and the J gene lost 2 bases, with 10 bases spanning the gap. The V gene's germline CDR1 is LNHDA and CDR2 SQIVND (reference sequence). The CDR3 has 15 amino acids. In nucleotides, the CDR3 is TGTGCCAGTAGTATGACGGCAGCCAACACCGGGGAGCTGTTTTTT. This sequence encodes CASSMTAANTGELFF.

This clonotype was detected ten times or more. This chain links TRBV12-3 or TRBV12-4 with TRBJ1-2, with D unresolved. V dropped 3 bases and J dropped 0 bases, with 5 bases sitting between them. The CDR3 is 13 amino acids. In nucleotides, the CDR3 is TGTGCCAGCAGTTTTTCAACTAACTATGGCTACACCTTC. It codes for CASSFSTNYGYTF.

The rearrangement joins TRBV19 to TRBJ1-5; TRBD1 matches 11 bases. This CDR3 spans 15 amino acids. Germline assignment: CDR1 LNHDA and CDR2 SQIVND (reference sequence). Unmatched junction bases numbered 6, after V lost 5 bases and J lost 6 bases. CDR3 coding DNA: TGTGCCAGTAGTCCTGGGACAGGGGGAACTCAGCCCCAGCATTTT. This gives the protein CASSPGTGGTQPQHF.